This T cell receptor (beta chain) stems from a study of human T cells and chemical hapten exposure. Turning to the study itself: Throughout a study of 20 to 30 weeks, patients underwent weekly scalp administration of diphenylcyclopropenone doses. Per-sample TCR yields varied mainly from small pooled library volume differences.

The time point denotes: patch test 3, about 24 weeks after DPC sensitization. Regarding treatment: therapeutic diphenylcyclopropenone sensitization with weekly scalp DPC. The library labeled individual cDNA molecules by adding unique molecular identifiers to them. In TCRdb, the RACE reads were re-called with MiXCR into one record per CDR3 protein. The repertoire holds roughly 100,000 distinct CDR3 sequences, with less than 40% as singletons. This clonotype appeared a few times. As yet, its antigen is unknown. Study findings and constraints: DPC sensitization did not alter TCRs above 1 in 1000 frequency.

The CDR3 sequence is 13 residues long. The V and J ends lost 4 bases and 4 bases respectively, with 11 bases between them. Germline CDR1 SGHTA, CDR2 FQGNSA. The chain has TRBV7-2 and TRBJ2-7, with D uncertain. Sample: whole blood, taken in connection with sensitization to the hapten diphenylcyclopropenone (DPC). This receptor was obtained from a man aged 40-50 years with alopecia areata. Some clones in this sample may be carry-over from other donors' samples. The CDR3 DNA follows: TGTGCCAGCAGCTATCAGAGTCCATACGAGCAGTACTTC. Translated, it gives CASSYQSPYEQYF.